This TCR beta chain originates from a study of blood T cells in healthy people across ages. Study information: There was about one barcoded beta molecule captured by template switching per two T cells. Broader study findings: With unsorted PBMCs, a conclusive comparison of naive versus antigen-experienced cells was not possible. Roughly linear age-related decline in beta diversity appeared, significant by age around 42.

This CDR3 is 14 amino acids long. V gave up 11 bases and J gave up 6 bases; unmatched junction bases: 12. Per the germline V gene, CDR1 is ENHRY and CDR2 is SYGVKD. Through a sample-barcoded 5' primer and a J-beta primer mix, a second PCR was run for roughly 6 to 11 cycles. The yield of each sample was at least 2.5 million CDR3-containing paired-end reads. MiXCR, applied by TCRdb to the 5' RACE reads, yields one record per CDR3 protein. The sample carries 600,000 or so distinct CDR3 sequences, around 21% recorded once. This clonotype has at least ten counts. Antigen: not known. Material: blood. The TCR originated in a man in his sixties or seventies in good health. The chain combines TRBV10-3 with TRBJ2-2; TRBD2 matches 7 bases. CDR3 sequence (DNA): TGTGCCGCAAGCGGGACTCTTGTAGCCGGGGAGCTGTTTTTT. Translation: CAASGTLVAGELFF.